These T cell receptor beta chains were read from a single sample in a study of early T cells in non-severe SARS-CoV-2 infection. TCRdb reanalysed the 5' RACE reads using MiXCR and keeps one entry per CDR3 protein. The sample contains about 70,000 distinct CDR3 sequences, 9% to 10% of which appear only once. The source was whole blood, collected at baseline. These receptors were obtained from an adult who was a healthcare worker with PCR-confirmed SARS-CoV-2 infection or an uninfected control (not recorded which). Both conserved end residues are part of each CDR3. The order of the fields is V gene, J gene, CDR3 protein.

V gene: TRBV4-1; J gene: TRBJ1-5; CDR3 protein: CASSQRGDRPNQPQHF
V gene: TRBV19; J gene: TRBJ1-5; CDR3 protein: CASTLLSESSNQPQHF
V gene: TRBV11-1; J gene: TRBJ1-2; CDR3 protein: CASSPPGQGRDGYTF
V gene: TRBV6-2/TRBV6-3; J gene: TRBJ2-1; CDR3 protein: CASRYSGTGAEQFF
V gene: TRBV20-1; J gene: TRBJ2-7; CDR3 protein: CSASSSLASGLYEQYF
V gene: TRBV6-2/TRBV6-3; J gene: TRBJ1-1; CDR3 protein: CASSYSGQTTEAFF
V gene: TRBV7-9; J gene: TRBJ2-2; CDR3 protein: CASSQPYGELFF
V gene: TRBV7-2; J gene: TRBJ2-5; CDR3 protein: CASSSRRNQETQYF
V gene: TRBV19; J gene: TRBJ2-1; CDR3 protein: CASTMWDRGRDEQFF
V gene: TRBV6-2/TRBV6-3; J gene: TRBJ2-7; CDR3 protein: CASSYEPGQGAPASREQYF
V gene: TRBV18; J gene: TRBJ2-3; CDR3 protein: CASSRAQGQDTQYF
V gene: TRBV9; J gene: TRBJ2-1; CDR3 protein: CASSALGVFGQFF
V gene: TRBV5-1; J gene: TRBJ2-5; CDR3 protein: CASSLGALAQETQYF
V gene: TRBV9; J gene: TRBJ2-7; CDR3 protein: CASSVEPSGDLSYEQYF
V gene: TRBV27; J gene: TRBJ2-7; CDR3 protein: CASSSLNVRTLYEQYF
V gene: TRBV10-3; J gene: TRBJ2-3; CDR3 protein: CAISDGTSGSDTQYF
V gene: TRBV7-2; J gene: TRBJ2-7; CDR3 protein: CASSPLPGTVYEQYF
V gene: TRBV19; J gene: TRBJ1-5; CDR3 protein: CASSIWDRANSNQPQHF
V gene: TRBV5-6; J gene: TRBJ2-5; CDR3 protein: CASSLGHRLAGDETQYF
V gene: TRBV6-5; J gene: TRBJ1-3; CDR3 protein: CASGDGGFSGNTIYF
V gene: TRBV4-2; J gene: TRBJ2-2; CDR3 protein: CASSLSGSSTGELFF
V gene: TRBV5-4; J gene: TRBJ2-7; CDR3 protein: CASSSTGGSWEQYF
V gene: TRBV6-2/TRBV6-3; J gene: TRBJ2-3; CDR3 protein: CASRPGLARSDTQYF
V gene: TRBV7-6; J gene: TRBJ2-7; CDR3 protein: CASSSARDRGYEQYF
V gene: TRBV7-6; J gene: TRBJ2-1; CDR3 protein: CASSSTGPSSYNEQFF
V gene: TRBV12-3/TRBV12-4; J gene: TRBJ2-6; CDR3 protein: CASSVVSTGANVLTF
V gene: TRBV19; J gene: TRBJ2-1; CDR3 protein: CATIGGGSYNEQFF
V gene: TRBV6-2/TRBV6-3; J gene: TRBJ2-5; CDR3 protein: CASSPSGRKETQYF
V gene: TRBV29-1; J gene: TRBJ1-3; CDR3 protein: CSARGGGNTIYF
V gene: TRBV7-2; J gene: TRBJ1-2; CDR3 protein: CASSSGQGGFYGYTF
V gene: TRBV7-2; J gene: TRBJ2-1; CDR3 protein: CASSLTQGASGEQFF
V gene: TRBV12-3/TRBV12-4; J gene: TRBJ1-2; CDR3 protein: CASSLTNYGYTF
V gene: TRBV2; J gene: TRBJ2-7; CDR3 protein: CASSAGEGLYEQYF
V gene: TRBV7-2; J gene: TRBJ1-2; CDR3 protein: CASSLARSFYGYTF
V gene: TRBV27; J gene: TRBJ1-6; CDR3 protein: CASSRDTLGGSPLHF
V gene: TRBV28; J gene: TRBJ2-7; CDR3 protein: CASSFISKSSYEQYF
V gene: TRBV20-1; J gene: TRBJ2-1; CDR3 protein: CSALIAGSPSYEQFF
V gene: TRBV20-1; J gene: TRBJ2-7; CDR3 protein: CSARAWTGLGDEQYF
V gene: TRBV29-1; J gene: TRBJ1-2; CDR3 protein: CSLREGVYGYTF
V gene: TRBV7-8; J gene: TRBJ2-1; CDR3 protein: CASSRLAGETSFPSYNEQFF
V gene: TRBV18; J gene: TRBJ2-5; CDR3 protein: CASSPPTGEKTQYF
V gene: TRBV21-1; J gene: TRBJ2-7; CDR3 protein: CASSKGLITTRDF
V gene: TRBV12-3/TRBV12-4; J gene: TRBJ1-4; CDR3 protein: CASSSQARTGDEKLFF
V gene: TRBV20-1; J gene: TRBJ2-7; CDR3 protein: CSARDSVFSYEQYF
V gene: TRBV6-5; J gene: TRBJ1-1; CDR3 protein: CASTHERGAGNTEAFF
V gene: TRBV21-1; J gene: TRBJ2-1; CDR3 protein: CASSKAGSRLVGMLWNEQFF
V gene: TRBV28; J gene: TRBJ2-5; CDR3 protein: CASSLPGQGVQETQYF
V gene: TRBV7-7; J gene: TRBJ2-5; CDR3 protein: CASRGAGLQETQYF
V gene: TRBV6-2/TRBV6-3; J gene: TRBJ2-5; CDR3 protein: CASSYSDPGQQETQYF